The text below deals with one T cell receptor beta chain. Its target is not known. TCR beta cDNA libraries included unique molecular identifiers. Once about 0.95 to 10 million T cells were used, roughly 0.5 million cDNA molecules resulted. MiXCR, applied by TCRdb to the PCR reads, yields one record per CDR3 protein. The sample shows fewer than 850,000 distinct CDR3 sequences, less than 35% of them seen only once. These data originate in a study of post-analysis software for immune sequencing data. Study-level findings and limits: Patients had higher frequencies than controls of five or six TRBV segments, including TRBV5-6, TRBV5-1 and TRBV20-1.

CDR1 and CDR2 from the germline V gene are LGHNA and YNFKEQ. Trimming left V 0 bases short and J 1 base short, with 14 bases between. The CDR3 runs 17 residues. Sequencing was performed on blood. This TCR was sampled from a girl aged 10 to 17 with multiple sclerosis. V usage is TRBV4-2 and J usage is TRBJ2-3; perhaps TRBD1 as D (6 bases). The CDR3 is CASSQDLTGFGTDTQYF. The CDR3 DNA reads TGTGCCAGCAGCCAAGATCTTACAGGGTTTGGCACAGATACGCAGTATTTT.